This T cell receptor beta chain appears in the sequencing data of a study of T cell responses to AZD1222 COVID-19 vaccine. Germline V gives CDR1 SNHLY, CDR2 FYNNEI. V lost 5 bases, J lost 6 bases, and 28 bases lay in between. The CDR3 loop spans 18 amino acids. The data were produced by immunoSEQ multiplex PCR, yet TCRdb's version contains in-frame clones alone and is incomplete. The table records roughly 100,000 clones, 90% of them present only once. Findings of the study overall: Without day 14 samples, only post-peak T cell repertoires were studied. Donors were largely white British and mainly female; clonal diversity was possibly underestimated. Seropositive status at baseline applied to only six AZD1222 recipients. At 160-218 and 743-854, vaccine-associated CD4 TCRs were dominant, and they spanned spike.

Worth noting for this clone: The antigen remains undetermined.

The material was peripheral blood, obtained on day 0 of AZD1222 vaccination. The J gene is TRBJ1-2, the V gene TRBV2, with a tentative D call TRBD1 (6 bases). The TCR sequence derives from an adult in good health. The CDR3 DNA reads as TGTGCCAGCAGTCCCGATCCTCCGATCTGGGGGGCGAATAATGGCTACACCTTC. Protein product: CASSPDPPIWGANNGYTF. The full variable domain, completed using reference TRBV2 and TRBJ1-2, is EPEVTQTPSHQVTQMGQEVILRCVPISNHLYFYWYRQILGQKVEFLVSFYNNEISEKSEIFDDQFSVERPDGSNFTLKIRSTKLEDSAMYFCASSPDPPIWGANNGYTFGSGTRLTVV.